One and the same sample provided the 24 T cell receptor beta chains below, sequenced in a study of T cells after yellow fever vaccination. TCRdb reprocessed the 5' RACE reads with MiXCR, giving one entry per CDR3 protein. The sample has about 260,000 distinct CDR3 sequences, 3.6% seen once. This specimen consisted of PBMCs, obtained 15 days after the yellow fever booster vaccination. Receptors originate from a man younger than 35 who received the YFV17D yellow fever vaccine.

This clonotype was observed at least ten times. V usage is TRBV6-2 or TRBV6-3 and J usage is TRBJ2-5; the D gene is possibly TRBD2 (5 bases). This CDR3 spans 13 amino acids. V shed 10 bases and J shed 4 bases, with 16 bases lying between them. Per the germline V gene, CDR1 is MNHEY and CDR2 is SVGEGT. The CDR3 protein is CATFSGGGETQYF. The DNA of the CDR3 is TGTGCCACCTTCTCAGGAGGTGGAGAGACCCAGTACTTC.

This clonotype was observed many times. V and J are TRBV5-1 and TRBJ1-4, with 9 bases lining up with TRBD1. From germline, CDR1 is SGHRS and CDR2 YFSETQ. J lost 8 bases, V lost 7 bases, and 6 bases had no gene match. CDR3 length equals 13 residues. CDR3 sequence (DNA): TGCGCCAGCCTCGGACAGGGGTCGGAAAAACTGTTTTTT. It encodes CASLGQGSEKLFF.

The sample holds many counts of this clonotype. The V and J genes are TRBV5-1 and TRBJ1-1; D perhaps matches TRBD1 (5 bases). Trimming left V 4 bases short and J 1 base short, with 17 bases between. The CDR3 extends over 16 amino acids. The germline gives CDR1 SGHRS, CDR2 YFSETQ. CDR3 sequence: CASSGTAGSKNTEAFF. For the CDR3, the DNA is TGCGCCAGCAGCGGAACAGCAGGGTCAAAGAACACTGAAGCTTTCTTT.

V and J are TRBV7-2 and TRBJ2-7; tentative D call: TRBD2 (6 bases). V lost 1 base and J lost 5, with 18 bases in between. Germline values: CDR1 SGHTA, CDR2 FQGNSA. The CDR3 contains 16 residues. The CDR3 region has the DNA TGTGCCAGCAGCTTAGTCGGGGGTTCTTTTGTCCACGAGCAGTACTTC. Its translation is CASSLVGGSFVHEQYF.

This clonotype was found many times. V gene TRBV6-5 combines with J gene TRBJ1-6; D is undetermined. This CDR3 is 14 amino acids long. Germline V gene sequence: CDR1 MNHEY, CDR2 SVGAGI. Trimming removed 2 bases from V and 9 bases from J, with 11 bases in between. CDR3 nucleotide sequence: TGTGCCAGCAGTTACGGGGAGCGGTTTTCACCCCTCCACTTT. This encodes CASSYGERFSPLHF.

At least ten counts were recorded for this clonotype. The rearrangement joins TRBV4-1 to TRBJ1-2, with 7 bases aligning to TRBD1. J lost 3 bases, V lost 3 bases, and 7 bases had no gene match. Per the germline V gene, CDR1 is MGHRA and CDR2 is YSYEKL. This CDR3 has 15 amino acids. This chain's CDR3 is CASSQPGTAHYGYTF. CDR3 DNA sequence: TGCGCCAGCAGCCAGCCCGGGACAGCACACTATGGCTACACCTTC.

Many counts were recorded for this clonotype. This sequence joins TRBV2 and TRBJ2-1; D is uncertain. Germline loops: CDR1 SNHLY, CDR2 FYNNEI. The V end was cut by 4 bases, the J end by 8 bases, with 6 bases between. The length of the CDR3 is 11 residues. CDR3 sequence: CASSAVDEQFF. CDR3 in DNA: TGTGCCAGCAGTGCGGTGGATGAGCAGTTCTTC.

This clonotype has a count of ten or more. The rearrangement uses TRBV20-1 and TRBJ1-1; maybe TRBD1 (5 bases). Germline V lookup: CDR1 DFQATT, CDR2 SNEGSKA (reference sequence). The CDR3 covers 16 residues. Trimming removed 2 bases from V and 4 bases from J, with 20 bases in between. In nucleotides, the CDR3 is TGCAGTGCTAGACGGGTCGGTCTGGGGGATGGCACTGAAGCTTTCTTT. This translates into CSARRVGLGDGTEAFF.

This clonotype has at least ten counts. An end of the junction does not agree with germline; a read error may underlie this. J is TRBJ1-2 and V is TRBV11-2; 9 nucleotides match TRBD1. Per the germline V gene, CDR1 is SGHAT and CDR2 is FQNNGV. The CDR3 is 16 amino acids. The CDR3 coding sequence is TGTGCCAGCAGTTTAGATCAGGGGACAGGGCCCTATGGCTACACCTTC. It translates to CASSLDQGTGPYGYTF.

In its sample, this clonotype was seen many times. The CDR3 bases are TGCGCCAGCAGCTTTGAAGGACAGGGGGGTTCTGTGGCCCAGTACTTC. It yields the protein CASSFEGQGGSVAQYF. The chain links TRBV5-1 to TRBJ2-5; 10 nucleotides line up with TRBD1. The germline V gene encodes CDR1 SGHRS and CDR2 YFSETQ. The CDR3 sequence is 16 residues long. V dropped 2 bases and J dropped 9; count of bases not matched to a gene: 13.

The sample holds many counts of this clonotype. One end of the junction varies from germline; a read error may be responsible. V is TRBV12-3 or TRBV12-4 and J is TRBJ1-5; weak D call: TRBD1 (6 bases). The CDR3 is 15 residues long. CDR3 loop: CASSHLQGSDQPQHF. CDR3 in DNA: TGTGCCAGCAGTCACCTACAGGGTAGCGATCAGCCCCAGCATTTT.

This clonotype was detected a few times. The chain carries TRBV5-6 and TRBJ2-7; D possibly corresponds to TRBD1 (6 bases). The germline V and J ends were trimmed by 2 bases and 7 bases, with 16 bases remaining between them. This CDR3 comprises 14 residues. The germline V gene has CDR1 SGHDT and CDR2 YYEEEE. CDR3 sequence reads: CASSFIGTPTEQYV. As DNA, the CDR3 is TGTGCCAGCAGCTTTATTGGGACACCTACGGAGCAGTACGTC.

This clonotype was picked up many times. This chain links TRBV10-3 with TRBJ2-5, with D possibly TRBD1 on 5 matching bases. This CDR3 is built from 14 residues. The germline V gene encodes CDR1 ENHRY and CDR2 SYGVKD. Between the trimmed V and J ends, which lost 5 bases and 1 base, there was a span of 11 bases. The CDR3 nucleotides are TGTGCCATCAGTCCGCAGGGATTCCAAGAGACCCAGTACTTC. Translated, it gives CAISPQGFQETQYF.

This clonotype has at least ten counts. The chain is built from TRBV5-6 and TRBJ2-1, with D unresolved. The CDR3 covers 13 residues. CDR1 is SGHDT, CDR2 YYEEEE, per germline. The ends were cut back, 5 bases at V and 2 bases at J, with 8 bases in the middle. CDR3 coding DNA: TGTGCCAGCAGGCGGACCACCTACAATGAGCAGTTCTTC. It yields the protein CASRRTTYNEQFF.

This clonotype was counted ten times or more. The chain combines TRBV5-1 with TRBJ1-1, with unresolved D. The germline gives CDR1 SGHRS, CDR2 YFSETQ. The V end was cut by 5 bases, the J end by 3 bases, with 14 bases between. The CDR3 totals 14 residues. CDR3 protein: CASRIQSLDTEAFF. CDR3 coding DNA: TGCGCCAGCAGAATTCAGTCTTTAGACACTGAAGCTTTCTTT.

This clonotype showed up many times. CDR3 amino acids: CASSYSFGGVSGYTF. CDR3 bases: TGTGCCAGCAGTTACTCGTTCGGAGGGGTTAGTGGCTACACCTTC. J is TRBJ1-2 and V is TRBV6-5, with D possibly TRBD1 on 5 matching bases. Germline CDR1 and CDR2: MNHEY and SVGAGI. There are 15 residues in the CDR3. Trimming pared 0 bases from V and 7 bases from J, leaving 15 bases between.

This clonotype was found many times. The rearrangement links TRBV7-3 to TRBJ2-3; 7 bases map to TRBD1. V trimming: 3 bases; J trimming: 2 bases; junction bases outside the gene matches: 8. The CDR3 covers 16 residues. Germline V CDR1 and CDR2: SGHTA, FQGTGA. The CDR3 DNA sequence: TGTGCCAGCAGCTTGGGGGACAGACTCCTCACAGATACGCAGTATTTT. It translates to CASSLGDRLLTDTQYF.

This clonotype was recorded many times. This chain connects TRBV20-1 to TRBJ1-5, with no clear D. The CDR3 has 13 amino acids. From germline, CDR1 is DFQATT and CDR2 SNEGSKA (reference sequence). Trimming took 1 base from V and 7 from J, leaving 11 bases between them. CDR3 sequence: CSARGLIRQPQHF. CDR3 nucleotides: TGCAGTGCTAGAGGACTTATCCGACAGCCCCAGCATTTT.

Many counts were recorded for this clonotype. The rearrangement joins TRBV29-1 to TRBJ1-5; 8 bases are a match to TRBD1. V gave up 6 bases and J gave up 4 bases; unmatched junction bases: 5. There are 13 residues in the CDR3. From germline, CDR1 is SQVTM and CDR2 ANQGSEA. Here the CDR3 DNA reads TGCAGCGTGGGGACAGGCTGGAATCAGCCCCAGCATTTT. Encoded protein: CSVGTGWNQPQHF.

This clonotype was counted only a few times. This rearrangement joins TRBV19 to TRBJ1-5; tentatively, D is TRBD1 (6 bases). The CDR3 spans 15 residues. V was pared by 9 bases and J by 0 bases, with 15 bases between. Per germline, CDR1 LNHDA and CDR2 SQIVND (reference sequence). The CDR3: CASIQGPYSNQPQHF. DNA for the CDR3: TGTGCCAGCATACAGGGACCCTATAGCAATCAGCCCCAGCATTTT.

This clonotype showed up many times. V usage is TRBV5-4 and J usage is TRBJ2-5, with D possibly being TRBD1 (6 bases). Deletions cut 4 bases from V and 3 bases from J, with 19 bases between. This CDR3 spans 16 amino acids. Germline CDR1 reads SGHNT; CDR2 reads YYREEE (reference sequence). The CDR3 spells CASSPRGQQSKETQYF. The DNA for the CDR3 is TGTGCCAGCAGCCCGCGCGGACAGCAATCTAAAGAGACCCAGTACTTC.

This clonotype was counted ten times or more. The CDR3 reads CASSLGWGRQGAYNEQFF. CDR3 DNA sequence: TGCGCCAGCAGCTTGGGATGGGGTAGGCAGGGGGCCTACAATGAGCAGTTCTTC. This rearrangement joins TRBV5-1 to TRBJ2-1, with 7 positions matching TRBD1. Germline lookup yields CDR1 SGHRS and CDR2 YFSETQ. J gave up 2 bases and V 0 bases, and 11 bases lay outside the gene matches. The CDR3 contains 18 residues.

The chain joins TRBV4-2 to TRBJ2-3; 8 positions match TRBD2. Unmatched junction bases numbered 12, after V lost 1 base and J lost 6 bases. Germline CDR1 and CDR2: LGHNA and YNFKEQ. The length of the CDR3 is 17 residues. The CDR3 is CASSQAILSGGGDTQYF. Written as DNA, the CDR3 is TGTGCCAGCAGCCAAGCAATCCTAAGCGGGGGTGGCGATACGCAGTATTTT.

This clonotype has a count of ten or more. The V call is TRBV29-1, the J call TRBJ2-5; possible D gene TRBD1, 8 bases. The CDR3 consists of 14 residues. Trimming removed 2 bases from V and 5 bases from J, with 15 bases in between. CDR1 is SQVTM, CDR2 ANQGSEA, per germline. The chain's CDR3 is CSVEYTGGAETQYF. The CDR3 nucleotides read TGCAGCGTTGAATACACAGGGGGGGCGGAGACCCAGTACTTC.